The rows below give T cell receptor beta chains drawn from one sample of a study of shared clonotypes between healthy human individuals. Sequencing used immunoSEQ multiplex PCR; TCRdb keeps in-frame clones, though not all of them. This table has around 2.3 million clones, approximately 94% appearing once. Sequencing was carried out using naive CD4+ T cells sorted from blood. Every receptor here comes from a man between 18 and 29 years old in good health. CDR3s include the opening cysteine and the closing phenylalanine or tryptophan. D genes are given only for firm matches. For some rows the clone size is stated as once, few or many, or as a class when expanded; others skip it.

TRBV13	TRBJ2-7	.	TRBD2	TGTGCCAGCAGCTTAAATCCCCCCGGACTAGCGGGCCCCTACGAGCAGTACTTC	CASSLNPPGLAGPYEQYF
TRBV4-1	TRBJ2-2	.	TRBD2	TGCGCCAGCAGCCGCCTACTAGCGGCGAACACCGGGGAGCTGTTTTTT	CASSRLLAANTGELFF
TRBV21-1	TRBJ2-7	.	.	TGTGCCAGCAGCAAAGCCCCATTCCGCACCTACTTC	CASSKAPFRTYF
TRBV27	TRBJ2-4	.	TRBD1	TGTGCCAGCAGCTCTCTGACAGGGGGCTTGGGAAACATTCAGTACTTC	CASSSLTGGLGNIQYF
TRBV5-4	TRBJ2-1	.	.	TGTGCCAGCAGCCCGTGGGGGTATAGCGGAGGCTATGAGCAGTTCTTC	CASSPWGYSGGYEQFF
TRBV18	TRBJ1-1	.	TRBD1	TGTGCCAGCTCATCCTACACCGGGACAGGGGGAACTGAAGCTTTCTTT	CASSSYTGTGGTEAFF
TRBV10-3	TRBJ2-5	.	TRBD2	TGTGCCATCAGTACCCTGGTCCGGGGGGGATCGATACAAGAGACCCAGTACTTC	CAISTLVRGGSIQETQYF
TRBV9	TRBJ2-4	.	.	TGTGCCAACCCGTCAAAGCGCTCTCTAACCAAAAACATTCAGTACTTC	CANPSKRSLTKNIQYF
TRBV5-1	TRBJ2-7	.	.	TGCGCCAGCAGCCCAGGGGACTCTAGGTTGTTACGGGTGTCATTC	CASSPGDSRLLRVSF
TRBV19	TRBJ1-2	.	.	TGTGCCAGTAGCATAAATCTTGCAGCTAACTATGGCTACACCTTC	CASSINLAANYGYTF
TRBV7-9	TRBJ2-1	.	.	TGTGCCAGCAGCTTACCGCTAAAATCAGGAGGGCCCCACAATGAGCAGTTCTTC	CASSLPLKSGGPHNEQFF
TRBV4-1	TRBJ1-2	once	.	TGCGCCAGCAGCCAAGCCTGGGGTGGGACTGACTATGGCTACACCTTC	CASSQAWGGTDYGYTF
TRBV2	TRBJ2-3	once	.	TGTGCCAGCAGTGAAGGCTCAGGATCCACAGATACGCAGTATTTT	CASSEGSGSTDTQYF
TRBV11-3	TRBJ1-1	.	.	TGTGCCAGCAGCTTAGGAGGTGGGGTGAACACTGAAGCTTTCTTT	CASSLGGGVNTEAFF
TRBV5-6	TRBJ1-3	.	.	TGTGCCAGCAGGCCCGGGCCCTACTCTGGAAACACCATATATTTT	CASRPGPYSGNTIYF
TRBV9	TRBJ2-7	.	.	TGTGCCAGCAGCGTAGTAGTTTATAGGTACTACTACGAGCAGTACTTC	CASSVVVYRYYYEQYF
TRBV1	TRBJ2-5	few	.	TGCACCAGCAGCCAAGATTGGGGACTACCGGTAGAGACCCAGTACTTC	CTSSQDWGLPVETQYF
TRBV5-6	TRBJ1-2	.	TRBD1	TGTGCCAGCAGCTCCTCCGGGACAGGGTATAGTCATGGCTACACCTTC	CASSSSGTGYSHGYTF
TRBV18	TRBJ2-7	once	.	TGTGCCAGCTCACCGGTATCGGGTCCCTACGAGCAGTACTTC	CASSPVSGPYEQYF
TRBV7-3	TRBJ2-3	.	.	TGTGCCAGCAGCTTAGGGACTTACACAGATACGCAGTATTTT	CASSLGTYTDTQYF
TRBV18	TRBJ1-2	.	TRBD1	TGTGCCAGCTCACCGGATCCCAGGGGGCCGGGTGGCTACACCTTC	CASSPDPRGPGGYTF
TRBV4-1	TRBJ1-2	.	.	TGCGCCAGCAGCCAAGCGACAGAAGACTATGGCTACACCTTC	CASSQATEDYGYTF
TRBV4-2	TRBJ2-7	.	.	TGTGCCAGCAGCCAAGAGGGCAGCCATAAGTACTTC	CASSQEGSHKYF
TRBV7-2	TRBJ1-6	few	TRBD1	TGTGCCAGCAGCTTAGGTGGGACAGGGAATAATTCACCCCTCCACTTT	CASSLGGTGNNSPLHF
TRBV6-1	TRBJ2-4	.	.	TGTGCCAGCAGTGGAATTTCGGCCAAAAACATTCAGTACTTC	CASSGISAKNIQYF
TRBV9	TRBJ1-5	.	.	TGTGCCAGCAGCTCCCCCGGGAGCTCCTATCAGCCCCAGCATTTT	CASSSPGSSYQPQHF
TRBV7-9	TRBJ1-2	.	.	TGTGCCAGCAGCAACTCCGACGAACTGGGGGGCTATGGCTACACCTTC	CASSNSDELGGYGYTF
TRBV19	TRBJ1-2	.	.	TGTGCCAGTAGTATAGTGGGCGTGAGGCAGGGAGGCTATGGCTACACCTTC	CASSIVGVRQGGYGYTF
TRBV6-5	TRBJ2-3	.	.	TGTGCCAGCAGTTACTCGAAGTTGGGACTAGATACGCAGTATTTT	CASSYSKLGLDTQYF
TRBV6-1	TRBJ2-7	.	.	TGTGCCAGCAGCCGGGGGCAGGGGACGGCCGAGCAGTACTTC	CASSRGQGTAEQYF
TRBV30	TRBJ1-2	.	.	TGTGCCTGGAGTGAGGGAGGAGTCTACACCTTC	CAWSEGGVYTF
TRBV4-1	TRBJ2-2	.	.	TGCGCCAGCAGCCAAGAACCGCCGGCGAACACCGGGGAGCTGTTTTTT	CASSQEPPANTGELFF
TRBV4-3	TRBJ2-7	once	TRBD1	TGCGCCAGCAGCCAAGCCTCCGGGACAGGCTACGAGCAGTACTTC	CASSQASGTGYEQYF
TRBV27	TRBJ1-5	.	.	TGTGCCAGCAGTTTGAGTTATAGCAATCAGCCCCAGCATTTT	CASSLSYSNQPQHF
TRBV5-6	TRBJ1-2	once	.	TGTGCCAGCAGTGTAATAGGAGGTCCCCTTGGGGGCTACACCTTC	CASSVIGGPLGGYTF
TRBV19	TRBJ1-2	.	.	TGTGCCAGTAGTATGACAGGCAACTATGGCTACACCTTC	CASSMTGNYGYTF
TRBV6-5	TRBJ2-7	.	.	TGTGCTAGCAGCCCCGGGGCAGGCGACTCCTACGAGCAGTACTTC	CASSPGAGDSYEQYF
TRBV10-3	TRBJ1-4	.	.	TGTGCCATCAGTGATTACGCTGCAACTAATGAAAAACTGTTTTTT	CAISDYAATNEKLFF
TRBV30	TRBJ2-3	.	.	TGTGCCTGGGCCCTCCTAAGGGGGGCGAAGTCAGATACGCAGTATTTT	CAWALLRGAKSDTQYF
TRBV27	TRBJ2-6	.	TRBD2	TGTGCCAGCAGTCGGGGGGGGGTGACGACTGGGGCCAACGTCCTGACTTTC	CASSRGGVTTGANVLTF
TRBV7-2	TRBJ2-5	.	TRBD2	TGTGCCAGCAGCTTAGAAGGCGCAAGCGGGAGGGCGAGAGAGACCCAGTACTTC	CASSLEGASGRARETQYF
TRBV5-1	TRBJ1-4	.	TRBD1	TGCGCCAGCGCAACAGGGGGGTCGGGTGAAAAACTGTTTTTT	CASATGGSGEKLFF
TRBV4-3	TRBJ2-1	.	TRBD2	TGCGCCAGCAGCCAAGAACGCGGGGGGACGGGCTACAATGAGCAGTTCTTC	CASSQERGGTGYNEQFF
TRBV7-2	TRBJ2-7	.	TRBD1	TGTGCCAGCAGCTTAGAAGGGACAGGGGTTAACGAGCAGTACTTC	CASSLEGTGVNEQYF
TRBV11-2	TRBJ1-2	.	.	TGTGCCAGCAGCCCCCTCCGGGACACGAACTATGGCTACACCTTC	CASSPLRDTNYGYTF
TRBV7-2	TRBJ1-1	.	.	TGTGCCAGCAGCTTTGACGGGTTGACTGAAGCTTTCTTT	CASSFDGLTEAFF
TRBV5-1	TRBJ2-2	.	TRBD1	TGCGCCAGCCGACTAAGGACAGGAAGTAACACCGGGGAGCTGTTTTTT	CASRLRTGSNTGELFF
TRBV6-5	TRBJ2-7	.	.	TGTGCCAGCACGGGACTCTCCTACGAGCAGTACTTC	CASTGLSYEQYF
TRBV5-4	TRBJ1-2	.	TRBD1	TGTGCCAGCAGCTACCGGGACAGGGGGCAGTATGGCTACACCTTC	CASSYRDRGQYGYTF
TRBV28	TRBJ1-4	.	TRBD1	TGTGCCAGCAGTCGGGGGACAGTGGGTAGTGAAAAACTGTTTTTT	CASSRGTVGSEKLFF